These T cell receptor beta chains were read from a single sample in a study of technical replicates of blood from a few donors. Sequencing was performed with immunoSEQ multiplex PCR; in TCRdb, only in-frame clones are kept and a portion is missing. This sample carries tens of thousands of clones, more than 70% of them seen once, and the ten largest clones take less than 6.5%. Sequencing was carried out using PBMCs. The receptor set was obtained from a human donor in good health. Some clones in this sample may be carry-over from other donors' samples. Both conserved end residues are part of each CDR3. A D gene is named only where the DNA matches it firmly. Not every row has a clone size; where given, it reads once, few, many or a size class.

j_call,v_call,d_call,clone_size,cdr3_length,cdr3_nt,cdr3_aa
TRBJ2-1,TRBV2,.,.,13,TGTGCCAGCATGGGCCAGCCCTACAATGAGCAGTTCTTC,CASMGQPYNEQFF
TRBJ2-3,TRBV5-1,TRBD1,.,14,TGCGCCAGCAGCCCGTTAGGGGGCCCAGATACGCAGTATTTT,CASSPLGGPDTQYF
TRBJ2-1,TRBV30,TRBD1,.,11,TGTGCCTCGCAGGGGGCGGTTGAGCAGTTCTTC,CASQGAVEQFF
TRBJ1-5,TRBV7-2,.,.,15,TGTGCCAGCAGCTTGACAGAGAGTAGCAATCAGCCCCAGCATTTT,CASSLTESSNQPQHF
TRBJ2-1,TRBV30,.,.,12,TGTGCCTGGAGTGTGTCCGGAGTGGAGCAGTTCTTC,CAWSVSGVEQFF
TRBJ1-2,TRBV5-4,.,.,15,TGTGCCAGCAGTTATGGAAGCGGGACCGGGGATGGCTACACCTTC,CASSYGSGTGDGYTF
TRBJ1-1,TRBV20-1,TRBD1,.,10,TGCAGTACCTCAGACAGGGCGACTTTCTTT,CSTSDRATFF
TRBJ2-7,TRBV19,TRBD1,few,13,TGTGCCAGTAGTCCACGGGACAGGAACGAGCAGTACTTC,CASSPRDRNEQYF
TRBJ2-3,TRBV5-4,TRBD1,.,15,TGTGCCAGCAGCTTGGAACAGGGGGGCACAGATACGCAGTATTTT,CASSLEQGGTDTQYF
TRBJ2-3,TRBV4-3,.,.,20,TGCGCCAGCAGCCAAGTGCATCGACAGGTCCCTCTTTCTAGCACAGATACGCAGTATTTT,CASSQVHRQVPLSSTDTQYF
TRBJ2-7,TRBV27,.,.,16,TGTGCCAGCAGTTTATTTTCAGGGCAGAGAGCTTACGAGCAGTACTTC,CASSLFSGQRAYEQYF
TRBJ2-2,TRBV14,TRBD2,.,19,TGTGCCAGCAGCCAAGATCCCAGGCTGACTAGCGGGAACACCGGGGAGCTGTTTTTT,CASSQDPRLTSGNTGELFF
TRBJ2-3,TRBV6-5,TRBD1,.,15,TGTGCCAGCATTGACGGACAGGGGGCCGGAGATACGCAGTATTTT,CASIDGQGAGDTQYF
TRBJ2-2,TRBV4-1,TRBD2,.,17,TGCGCCAGCAGCCAAGATAGGCTAGCGGGGGGCACCGGGGAGCTGTTTTTT,CASSQDRLAGGTGELFF
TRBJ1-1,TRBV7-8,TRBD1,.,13,TGTGCCAGCAGCGTCGGACAGGGGGCTGAAGCTTTCTTT,CASSVGQGAEAFF
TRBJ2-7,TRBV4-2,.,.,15,TGTGCCAGCAGCCTCACAGGACAGAGCTCCTACGAGCAGTACTTC,CASSLTGQSSYEQYF
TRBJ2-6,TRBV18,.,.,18,TGTGCCAGCTCAATTTCTACAGGGCGCAACTCTGGGGCCAACGTCCTGACTTTC,CASSISTGRNSGANVLTF
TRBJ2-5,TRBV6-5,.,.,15,TGTGCCAGCAGTCGGGGTACCCAACCGGGCGAGACCCAGTACTTC,CASSRGTQPGETQYF
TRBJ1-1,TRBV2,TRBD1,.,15,TGTGCCAGCGGGGGACAGGGGAAGCCGAACACTGAAGCTTTCTTT,CASGGQGKPNTEAFF
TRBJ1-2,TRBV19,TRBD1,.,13,TGTGCCAGTAGTATAAGGGACAGGGTTGGCTACACCTTC,CASSIRDRVGYTF
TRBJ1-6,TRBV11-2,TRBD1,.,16,TGTGCCAGCAGCTCCCTCCGACAGGGACGAAATTCACCCCTCCACTTT,CASSSLRQGRNSPLHF
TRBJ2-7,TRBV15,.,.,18,TGTGCCACCAGCAGAGATCTCTTAGGGGAAGTCCGGGCTTACGAGCAGTACTTC,CATSRDLLGEVRAYEQYF
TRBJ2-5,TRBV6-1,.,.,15,TGTGCCAGCAGTGCTTTGACAGACTTCCAAGAGACCCAGTACTTC,CASSALTDFQETQYF
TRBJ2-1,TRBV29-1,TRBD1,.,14,TGCAGCGTTGAACACCGGGACAGTTACAATGAGCAGTTCTTC,CSVEHRDSYNEQFF
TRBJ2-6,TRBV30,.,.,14,TGTGCCTGGAGTCCGCTCGGTTCCGCAAACGTCCTGACTTTC,CAWSPLGSANVLTF
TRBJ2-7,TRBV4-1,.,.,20,TGCGCCAGCAGCCAATCCCCACCACCGAGACAGGCCCCAAGCTCCTACGAGCAGTACTTC,CASSQSPPPRQAPSSYEQYF
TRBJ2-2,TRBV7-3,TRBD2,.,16,TGTGCCAGCAGCTCACTAGCGGGATCCCTTGCCGGGGAGCTGTTTTTT,CASSSLAGSLAGELFF
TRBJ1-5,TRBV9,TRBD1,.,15,TGTGCCAGCAGTCCCTCAGGACAGGGGAATCAGCCCCAGCATTTT,CASSPSGQGNQPQHF
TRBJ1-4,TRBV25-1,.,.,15,TGTGCCAGCAGTGTTCCGGGCTTCGGAGGTGAAAAACTGTTTTTT,CASSVPGFGGEKLFF
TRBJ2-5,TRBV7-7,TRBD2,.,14,TGTGCCAGCAGCCCACTAGCGGTCGGAGAGACCCAGTACTTC,CASSPLAVGETQYF
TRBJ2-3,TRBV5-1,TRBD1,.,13,TGCGCCAGCAGAGAACAGGCCGGGACAGAGAAGTATTTT,CASREQAGTEKYF
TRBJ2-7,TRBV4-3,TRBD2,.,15,TGCGCCAGCAGCACCCGACTAGCGGGAGATAGGGAGCAGTACTTC,CASSTRLAGDREQYF
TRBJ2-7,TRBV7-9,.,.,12,TGTGCCAGCAGCCAAAACCTATACGAGCAGTACTTC,CASSQNLYEQYF